A selection of T cell receptor beta chains follows, all from one sample in a study of blood T cell repertoires in COVID-19. Clones were read by immunoSEQ multiplex PCR, and TCRdb kept only the in-frame ones, dropping some. Found here are approximately 100,000 clones, around 87% of them singletons; the top ten hold around a tenth. The sequencing sample was made of peripheral blood. Source of these receptors: a woman aged 30 to 39 with acute or convalescent COVID-19. The CDR3 runs from the conserved cysteine through the conserved F or W. Fields, in order: V gene, D gene, clone size, J gene, CDR3 DNA, CDR3 protein. A D gene is named only where the DNA matches it firmly. Size is stated for part of the rows, as once, few or many counts, or as a class when the clone is expanded.

V gene: TRBV6-5; D gene: NA; clone size: NA; J gene: TRBJ2-7; CDR3 DNA: TGTGCCACGGGGGACAGCGACTGGGACGAGCAGTACTTC; CDR3 protein: CATGDSDWDEQYF
V gene: TRBV7-2; D gene: NA; clone size: once; J gene: TRBJ1-4; CDR3 DNA: TGTGCCAGCACCCTATTACAGGGTAGAGAAAAACTGTTTTTT; CDR3 protein: CASTLLQGREKLFF
V gene: TRBV30; D gene: TRBD1; clone size: once; J gene: TRBJ1-2; CDR3 DNA: TGTGCCTGGAGCAGGGAACAGGGGGATAATGGCTACACCTTC; CDR3 protein: CAWSREQGDNGYTF
V gene: TRBV6-5; D gene: NA; clone size: NA; J gene: TRBJ1-1; CDR3 DNA: TGTGCCAGCAATACCGGGAAGAACACTGAAGCTTTCTTT; CDR3 protein: CASNTGKNTEAFF
V gene: TRBV24-1; D gene: TRBD1; clone size: NA; J gene: TRBJ2-1; CDR3 DNA: TGTGCCACCAGTGATTTTGGGGACAGGGAGGATGAGCAGTTCTTC; CDR3 protein: CATSDFGDREDEQFF
V gene: TRBV5-1; D gene: TRBD1; clone size: NA; J gene: TRBJ1-6; CDR3 DNA: TGCGCCAGCAAAAAACAGGGGACAGATAATTCACCCCTCCACTTT; CDR3 protein: CASKKQGTDNSPLHF
V gene: TRBV6-5; D gene: TRBD1; clone size: NA; J gene: TRBJ1-1; CDR3 DNA: TGTGCCAGCAGTTCCCCGACAGGGTGGAACACTGAAGCTTTCTTT; CDR3 protein: CASSSPTGWNTEAFF
V gene: TRBV11-3; D gene: NA; clone size: NA; J gene: TRBJ1-1; CDR3 DNA: TGTGCCAGCGGTCCCTTCAGGGGTCAGGCCACTGAAGCTTTCTTT; CDR3 protein: CASGPFRGQATEAFF
V gene: TRBV7-6; D gene: NA; clone size: NA; J gene: TRBJ1-2; CDR3 DNA: TGTGCCAGCAGCTTATCTGGCCCCACCTATGGCTACACCTTC; CDR3 protein: CASSLSGPTYGYTF
V gene: TRBV5-4; D gene: NA; clone size: NA; J gene: TRBJ1-2; CDR3 DNA: TGTGCCAGCAGCTTCGACAGGCGTGCCTATGGCTACACCTTC; CDR3 protein: CASSFDRRAYGYTF
V gene: TRBV12-3/TRBV12-4; D gene: NA; clone size: once; J gene: TRBJ2-7; CDR3 DNA: TGTGCCAGCAGTTCTCAGGGGCAAGAGCAGTACTTC; CDR3 protein: CASSSQGQEQYF
V gene: TRBV11-2; D gene: NA; clone size: NA; J gene: TRBJ1-3; CDR3 DNA: TGTGCCAGCAGGACAGTTGGAAACACCATATATTTT; CDR3 protein: CASRTVGNTIYF
V gene: TRBV5-6; D gene: TRBD1; clone size: NA; J gene: TRBJ1-2; CDR3 DNA: TGTGCCAGCAGCTTGGTCTACGGGACAGGGGGCTTTTACACCTTC; CDR3 protein: CASSLVYGTGGFYTF
V gene: TRBV10-3; D gene: TRBD2; clone size: NA; J gene: TRBJ2-3; CDR3 DNA: TGTGCCATCAGTGAGTCTACACTAGCGGGGGTGACAGATACGCAGTATTTT; CDR3 protein: CAISESTLAGVTDTQYF
V gene: TRBV4-1; D gene: NA; clone size: NA; J gene: TRBJ2-3; CDR3 DNA: TGCGCCAGCAGACGGACTGTCACGAGCACAGATACGCAGTATTTT; CDR3 protein: CASRRTVTSTDTQYF
V gene: TRBV6-1; D gene: NA; clone size: once; J gene: TRBJ1-5; CDR3 DNA: TGTGCCAGCAGTGGGGGGTTCGGGGGACCCTATAGCAATCAGCCCCAGCATTTT; CDR3 protein: CASSGGFGGPYSNQPQHF
V gene: TRBV7-8; D gene: TRBD1; clone size: NA; J gene: TRBJ1-5; CDR3 DNA: TGTGCCAGCAGCCCTCCCGACAGGGAAAGCAATCAGCCCCAGCATTTT; CDR3 protein: CASSPPDRESNQPQHF
V gene: TRBV19; D gene: NA; clone size: NA; J gene: TRBJ2-3; CDR3 DNA: TGTGCCAGTAGTATCCCCGGCGGAGCGGCCGATACGCAGTATTTT; CDR3 protein: CASSIPGGAADTQYF
V gene: TRBV4-1; D gene: TRBD1; clone size: NA; J gene: TRBJ1-4; CDR3 DNA: TGCGCCAGCAGCTTAGTCCCGGGACAGGGGGCTGATGAAAAACTGTTTTTT; CDR3 protein: CASSLVPGQGADEKLFF
V gene: TRBV10-3; D gene: TRBD2; clone size: NA; J gene: TRBJ2-1; CDR3 DNA: TGTGCCATCAGCTTGCAACTAGCGGGGGGTATGAATGAGCAGTTCTTC; CDR3 protein: CAISLQLAGGMNEQFF
V gene: TRBV7-8; D gene: TRBD1; clone size: NA; J gene: TRBJ2-7; CDR3 DNA: TGTGCCAGCAGCCATTCGGGACAGGGAAGCTCCTACGAGCAGTACTTC; CDR3 protein: CASSHSGQGSSYEQYF
V gene: TRBV27; D gene: NA; clone size: NA; J gene: TRBJ1-6; CDR3 DNA: TGTGCCAGCAGTTTACGGGGGAAAAATTCACCCCTCCACTTT; CDR3 protein: CASSLRGKNSPLHF
V gene: TRBV4-1; D gene: TRBD1; clone size: NA; J gene: TRBJ1-2; CDR3 DNA: TGCGCCAGCAGCCTTCCGGGACAGGGGGAGCGATATGGCTACACCTTC; CDR3 protein: CASSLPGQGERYGYTF
V gene: TRBV28; D gene: NA; clone size: NA; J gene: TRBJ2-7; CDR3 DNA: TGTGCCAGCAGTAGGACAGTACCCTACGAGCAGTACTTC; CDR3 protein: CASSRTVPYEQYF
V gene: TRBV9; D gene: NA; clone size: NA; J gene: TRBJ1-4; CDR3 DNA: TGTGCCAGCAGCGTATCGGCAGGGGAAGGGGAAAAACTGTTTTTT; CDR3 protein: CASSVSAGEGEKLFF
V gene: TRBV5-1; D gene: NA; clone size: NA; J gene: TRBJ1-6; CDR3 DNA: TGCGCCAGCAGCTTGGACACCGATTATTCACCCCTCCACTTT; CDR3 protein: CASSLDTDYSPLHF
V gene: TRBV3-1/TRBV3-2; D gene: NA; clone size: NA; J gene: TRBJ1-5; CDR3 DNA: TGTGCCAGCAGCCATTTAAATCAGCCCCAGCATTTT; CDR3 protein: CASSHLNQPQHF
V gene: TRBV5-1; D gene: TRBD1; clone size: NA; J gene: TRBJ2-1; CDR3 DNA: TGCGCCAGCAGCTTGGGACAGGGGGCCTACAATGAGCAGTTCTTC; CDR3 protein: CASSLGQGAYNEQFF
V gene: TRBV18; D gene: TRBD1; clone size: NA; J gene: TRBJ2-3; CDR3 DNA: TGTGCCAGCTCACCGACAGGGGCAGGAGATACGCAGTATTTT; CDR3 protein: CASSPTGAGDTQYF
V gene: TRBV5-1; D gene: TRBD1; clone size: NA; J gene: TRBJ1-6; CDR3 DNA: TGCGCCAGCAGCTTGGACGTAACAGGGGCGGCCTCACCCCTCCACTTT; CDR3 protein: CASSLDVTGAASPLHF
V gene: TRBV6-2/TRBV6-3; D gene: NA; clone size: NA; J gene: TRBJ1-5; CDR3 DNA: TGTGCCAGCAGTGCCCGGACAGATTTCAATCAGCCCCAGCATTTT; CDR3 protein: CASSARTDFNQPQHF
V gene: TRBV15; D gene: NA; clone size: NA; J gene: TRBJ1-2; CDR3 DNA: TGTGCCACCAGCAAGGCCGGGCGGGCCAACTATGGCTACACCTTC; CDR3 protein: CATSKAGRANYGYTF
V gene: TRBV10-3; D gene: TRBD1; clone size: medium-sized; J gene: TRBJ2-7; CDR3 DNA: TGTGCCATCAAAGGCCGGGACAGTTACGAGCAGTACTTC; CDR3 protein: CAIKGRDSYEQYF
V gene: TRBV28; D gene: NA; clone size: NA; J gene: TRBJ1-2; CDR3 DNA: TGTGCCAGCAGTTTAGGGCGGCCGGGGTGGGGCTACACCTTC; CDR3 protein: CASSLGRPGWGYTF
V gene: TRBV27; D gene: NA; clone size: NA; J gene: TRBJ2-3; CDR3 DNA: TGTGCCAGCAGTTTATCGAACGGGTACACAGATACGCAGTATTTT; CDR3 protein: CASSLSNGYTDTQYF
V gene: TRBV7-8; D gene: TRBD1; clone size: NA; J gene: TRBJ1-2; CDR3 DNA: TGTGCCAGCAGCTTAGGAACAGGGGGCATAGGGAACTATGGCTACACCTTC; CDR3 protein: CASSLGTGGIGNYGYTF
V gene: TRBV10-2; D gene: TRBD1; clone size: NA; J gene: TRBJ2-7; CDR3 DNA: TGCGCCAGCTCGACAGCCCTGGGACAGGGGGACTACGAGCAGTACTTC; CDR3 protein: CASSTALGQGDYEQYF
V gene: TRBV19; D gene: NA; clone size: NA; J gene: TRBJ2-7; CDR3 DNA: TGTGCCAGTAGTATGAATGGGAGGATCTACGAGCAGTACTTC; CDR3 protein: CASSMNGRIYEQYF
V gene: TRBV18; D gene: TRBD1; clone size: NA; J gene: TRBJ2-7; CDR3 DNA: TGTGCCAGCTCCCAGACAGGGGGCAGCTACGAGCAGTACTTC; CDR3 protein: CASSQTGGSYEQYF
V gene: TRBV7-6; D gene: TRBD1; clone size: NA; J gene: TRBJ2-7; CDR3 DNA: TGTGCCAGCAGCCCGGGGACAGGAGCCTACGAGCAGTACTTC; CDR3 protein: CASSPGTGAYEQYF
V gene: TRBV7-8; D gene: NA; clone size: NA; J gene: TRBJ2-7; CDR3 DNA: TGTGCCAGCAGCTTAACTGCTGCCTACGAGCAGTACTTC; CDR3 protein: CASSLTAAYEQYF
V gene: TRBV29-1; D gene: NA; clone size: NA; J gene: TRBJ1-2; CDR3 DNA: TGCAGCGGAGGAACAGGGAGCTATGGCTACACCTTC; CDR3 protein: CSGGTGSYGYTF
V gene: TRBV2; D gene: NA; clone size: NA; J gene: TRBJ1-1; CDR3 DNA: TGTGCCAGCAGCGAGAAGAGGTTGGGCACTGAAGCTTTCTTT; CDR3 protein: CASSEKRLGTEAFF
V gene: TRBV13; D gene: NA; clone size: NA; J gene: TRBJ2-3; CDR3 DNA: TGTGCCAGCAGCTTAGGCCAGGTGCGGAGGGGTACGCAGTATTTT; CDR3 protein: CASSLGQVRRGTQYF
V gene: TRBV6-2/TRBV6-3; D gene: TRBD1; clone size: NA; J gene: TRBJ1-5; CDR3 DNA: TGTGCCAGCAGTCGACAGGGTAGGAGCAATCAGCCCCAGCATTTT; CDR3 protein: CASSRQGRSNQPQHF
V gene: TRBV2; D gene: NA; clone size: NA; J gene: TRBJ1-6; CDR3 DNA: TGTGCCAGCCTGGGACTTACTAATTCACCCCTCCACTTT; CDR3 protein: CASLGLTNSPLHF
V gene: TRBV12-3/TRBV12-4; D gene: NA; clone size: NA; J gene: TRBJ1-2; CDR3 DNA: TGTGCCAGCAGACAGAACTATGGCTACACCTTC; CDR3 protein: CASRQNYGYTF
V gene: TRBV28; D gene: TRBD2; clone size: NA; J gene: TRBJ2-1; CDR3 DNA: TGTGCCAGCAGTTTCGGACTAGCAGGGAATGAGCAGTTCTTC; CDR3 protein: CASSFGLAGNEQFF
V gene: TRBV28; D gene: NA; clone size: NA; J gene: TRBJ1-2; CDR3 DNA: TGTGCCAGCAGTCCACAGAACCTCTATGGCTACACCTTC; CDR3 protein: CASSPQNLYGYTF
V gene: TRBV6-5; D gene: NA; clone size: NA; J gene: TRBJ2-3; CDR3 DNA: TGTGCCAGCATCCTAGTTGGGAGCTTGGGAACGCAGTATTTT; CDR3 protein: CASILVGSLGTQYF
V gene: TRBV9; D gene: TRBD2; clone size: once; J gene: TRBJ2-7; CDR3 DNA: TGTGCCAGCAGCCCCCCCGGGACGCTCGGGGGGTACGAGCAGTACTTC; CDR3 protein: CASSPPGTLGGYEQYF
V gene: TRBV24-1; D gene: NA; clone size: NA; J gene: TRBJ2-3; CDR3 DNA: TGTGCCACCAGTGACCAACTAAGGACGCAGTATTTT; CDR3 protein: CATSDQLRTQYF
V gene: TRBV6-1; D gene: NA; clone size: NA; J gene: TRBJ2-7; CDR3 DNA: TGTGCCAGCAGTGAGGCCCCGGAGGGGTCAGGTTGGGGGTACGAGCAGTACTTC; CDR3 protein: CASSEAPEGSGWGYEQYF